A selection of T cell receptor beta chains follows, all from one sample in a study of radiotherapy plus CTLA-4 blockade in lung cancer. Some clones are missing from TCRdb's copy, which holds only in-frame ones; the method was immunoSEQ multiplex PCR. The profile shows approximately 77,000 clones, around 80% of them singletons. The sequencing here drew on peripheral blood, taken from a patient treated with radiotherapy plus ipilimumab. All receptors come from a human donor with non-small cell lung cancer who had stable disease on radiotherapy plus ipilimumab. Each CDR3 is given with its conserved first and last residue. D genes are given only for firm matches.

CDR3nt: TGTGCCAGCAGCTTACGCGGAATAGCGGGTATCAGCTCCTACAATGAGCAGTTCTTC; CDR3aa: CASSLRGIAGISSYNEQFF; v_gene: TRBV11-2; j_gene: TRBJ2-1; d_gene: TRBD2
CDR3nt: TGTGCCAGCAGCCACCGACAGGGGGAAACAGGCTTCGAAGCTTTCTTT; CDR3aa: CASSHRQGETGFEAFF; v_gene: TRBV27; j_gene: TRBJ1-1; d_gene: TRBD1
CDR3nt: TGTGCCAGCAGCAAAACAGGGGGCACTAATGAAAAACTGTTTTTT; CDR3aa: CASSKTGGTNEKLFF; v_gene: TRBV7-3; j_gene: TRBJ1-4; d_gene: TRBD1
CDR3nt: TGTGCCAGTAGTATTCCAGGGTCTGGGGCCAACGTCCTGACTTTC; CDR3aa: CASSIPGSGANVLTF; v_gene: TRBV19; j_gene: TRBJ2-6; d_gene: NA
CDR3nt: TGTGCCAGCAGCAGAGACAGGAAGGGAAACACCATATATTTT; CDR3aa: CASSRDRKGNTIYF; v_gene: TRBV7-8; j_gene: TRBJ1-3; d_gene: NA
CDR3nt: TGTGCCAGCACAAGGACAGGGGGAACCGGGGAGCTGTTTTTT; CDR3aa: CASTRTGGTGELFF; v_gene: TRBV19; j_gene: TRBJ2-2; d_gene: TRBD1
CDR3nt: TGTGCCAGCAGCTATGGCCCACAGAGCAGCACCGAAGCTTTCTTT; CDR3aa: CASSYGPQSSTEAFF; v_gene: TRBV7-3; j_gene: TRBJ1-1; d_gene: NA
CDR3nt: TGTGCCAGCAGTTTCGGACAGGGACGCACCGGGGAGCTGTTTTTT; CDR3aa: CASSFGQGRTGELFF; v_gene: TRBV6-1; j_gene: TRBJ2-2; d_gene: TRBD1
CDR3nt: TGTGCCAGCAGCCCACAGGGGAGGACAACTGAAGCTTTCTTT; CDR3aa: CASSPQGRTTEAFF; v_gene: TRBV5-6; j_gene: TRBJ1-1; d_gene: TRBD1
CDR3nt: TGTGCCAGTAGTATCCTGACTAGCGGGACTGCCCCATACGAGCAGTACTTC; CDR3aa: CASSILTSGTAPYEQYF; v_gene: TRBV19; j_gene: TRBJ2-7; d_gene: TRBD2
CDR3nt: TGTGCCACCTGGACAGCTTGGAACACTGAAGCTTTCTTT; CDR3aa: CATWTAWNTEAFF; v_gene: TRBV28; j_gene: TRBJ1-1; d_gene: NA
CDR3nt: TGTGCCAGCAGCTTTTACAGGATTAGGGCAACTAATGAAAAACTGTTTTTT; CDR3aa: CASSFYRIRATNEKLFF; v_gene: TRBV11-2; j_gene: TRBJ1-4; d_gene: NA
CDR3nt: TGTGCCAGCAGCTTGATGACGTGGCGCGGGAGGTACTACGAGCAGTACTTC; CDR3aa: CASSLMTWRGRYYEQYF; v_gene: TRBV7-2; j_gene: TRBJ2-7; d_gene: TRBD2